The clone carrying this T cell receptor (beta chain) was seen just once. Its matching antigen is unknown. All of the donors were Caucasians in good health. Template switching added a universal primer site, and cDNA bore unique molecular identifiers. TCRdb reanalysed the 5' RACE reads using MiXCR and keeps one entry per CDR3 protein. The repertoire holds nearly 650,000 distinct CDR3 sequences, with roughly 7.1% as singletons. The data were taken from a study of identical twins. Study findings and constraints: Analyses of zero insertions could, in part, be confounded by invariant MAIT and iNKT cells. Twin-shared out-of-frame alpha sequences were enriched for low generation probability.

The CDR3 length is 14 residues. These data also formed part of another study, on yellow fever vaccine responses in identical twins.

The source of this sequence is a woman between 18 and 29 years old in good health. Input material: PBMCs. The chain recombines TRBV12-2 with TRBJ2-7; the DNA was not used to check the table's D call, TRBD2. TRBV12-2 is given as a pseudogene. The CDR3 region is CASRFLAGSYEQYF. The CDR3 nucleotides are TGTGCAAGTCGCTTCCTAGCGGGCTCCTACGAGCAGTACTTC.